The next 32 T cell receptor beta chains were all read from a single sample in a study of CD8+ T cells in alopecia areata. Once RNA had been extracted, it was reverse transcribed into cDNA to act as the sequencing template. Data came from immunoSEQ multiplex PCR; TCRdb stores just in-frame clones and leaves some out. Counted here are around 100,000 clones, around three fifths occurring once; the ten biggest clones make up more than 3%. Sample treatment: oral pan-JAK inhibitor, 5-10 mg twice daily. The sample here was CD4+ T cells sorted from blood, taken at week 24, from a patient treated with tofacitinib. Receptors were obtained from a human donor with alopecia areata.

The J gene is TRBJ1-4, the V gene TRBV7-9; D is possibly TRBD1 (5 bases). V dropped 8 bases and J dropped 12 bases, with 19 bases sitting between them. This CDR3 has 13 residues. CDR1 and CDR2 (germline): SEHNR, FQNEAQ (reference sequence). The CDR3 nucleotides read TGTGCCAGCTCACGGACAAACCCCGAGGAACTGTTTTTT. Amino acids: CASSRTNPEELFF.

V usage is TRBV15 and J usage is TRBJ2-7, with a tentative D call TRBD2 (7 bases). Trimming shortened V by 0 bases and J by 6 bases, and 15 bases separated the two germline ends. The CDR3 has 15 residues. Germline V gene lookup returns CDR1 LNHNV and CDR2 YYDKDF (reference sequence). The CDR3 here is CATSRDAGARSEQYF. As DNA, the CDR3 is TGTGCCACCAGCAGAGATGCGGGGGCGCGATCCGAGCAGTACTTC.

The V gene is TRBV18, the J gene TRBJ1-2; unclear D gene. Trimming removed 2 bases from V and 8 bases from J, with 12 bases in between. The CDR3 contains 13 residues. Germline CDR1 KGHSH, CDR2 LQKENI. The CDR3 loop reads CASSPDGLYGYTF. The CDR3 nucleotides are TGTGCCAGCTCACCAGACGGGCTATACGGCTACACCTTC.

This chain uses TRBV9 with TRBJ1-2; possibly TRBD1 for D (6 bases). The CDR3 is 12 amino acids. V dropped 3 bases and J dropped 7 bases, with 10 bases sitting between them. Germline CDR1 is SGDLS and CDR2 is YYNGEE. The CDR3: CASSDSGVGYTF. CDR3 nucleotide sequence: TGTGCCAGCAGCGACTCAGGGGTTGGCTACACCTTC.

This chain uses TRBV11-2 with TRBJ1-4; D might be TRBD1 (6 bases). This CDR3 comprises 13 residues. CDR1 and CDR2 from the germline V gene are SGHAT and FQNNGV. Trimming took off 1 base at V and 7 bases at J, with 7 bases between the two ends. The CDR3 nucleotides read TGTGCCAGCAGCTTAGGGACAGCTGAAAAACTGTTTTTT. Its protein product is CASSLGTAEKLFF.

The gene calls are TRBV2 and TRBJ2-1; no definite D call. Germline V CDR1 and CDR2: SNHLY, FYNNEI. Between the trimmed V and J ends, which lost 6 bases and 3 bases, there was a span of 9 bases. This CDR3 is built from 13 residues. The CDR3 DNA reads TGTGCCAGCAGAGACGAAGGCTACAATGAGCAGTTCTTC. It specifies CASRDEGYNEQFF.

CDR3 DNA: TGCGCCAGCCTCGGGACATCGGGCCGAGATGAAAAACTGTTTTTT. It encodes CASLGTSGRDEKLFF. The genes are TRBV23-1 and TRBJ1-4, with D tentatively TRBD1 (6 bases). TRBV23-1 has ORF status, its function being uncertain. CDR3 length: 15 residues. V was clipped by 8 bases and J by 6 bases, with 19 bases between them.

The chain joins TRBV30 to TRBJ1-1; D possibly corresponds to TRBD1 (6 bases). Germline CDR1 is GTSNPN and CDR2 is SVGIG (reference sequence). V was pared by 4 bases and J by 0 bases, with 9 bases between. CDR3 length: 13 amino acids. The CDR3 loop is CAWNREMNTEAFF. The DNA for the CDR3 is TGTGCCTGGAACAGGGAAATGAACACTGAAGCTTTCTTT.

The chain recombines TRBV4-1 with TRBJ2-1, with TRBD2 matching over 14 bases. J was trimmed by 2 bases and V by 3 bases; bases with no gene match: 3. Germline CDR1 and CDR2: MGHRA and YSYEKL. There are 17 residues in the CDR3. As DNA, the CDR3 is TGCGCCAGCAGCCACGCGGGACTAGCGGGGGCCTACAATGAGCAGTTCTTC. As protein: CASSHAGLAGAYNEQFF.

This clone was detected only a few times. The chain couples TRBV9 to TRBJ2-5; 7 positions match TRBD1. The CDR3 length is 15 residues. The V segment lost 2 bases and the J segment 5 bases; nucleotides outside the gene matches: 9. The germline gives CDR1 SGDLS, CDR2 YYNGEE. The CDR3 DNA reads as TGTGCCAGCAGCGTGGAACAGGGGCAGTACGAGACCCAGTACTTC. Translating gives CASSVEQGQYETQYF.

This chain links TRBV19 with TRBJ1-6, with D perhaps TRBD1 (6 bases). The germline V gene has CDR1 LNHDA and CDR2 SQIVND (reference sequence). With 3 bases removed from V and 9 bases from J, the gap between germline ends came to 15 bases. CDR3 size: 15 residues. The CDR3 sequence is CASSMDGTLTSPLHF. For the CDR3, the DNA is TGTGCCAGTAGTATGGACGGGACATTAACTTCACCCCTCCACTTT.

The V call is TRBV30, the J call TRBJ2-1; 7 nucleotides agree with TRBD1. The CDR3 is 14 amino acids. Germline V gene lookup returns CDR1 GTSNPN and CDR2 SVGIG (reference sequence). The junction had 8 bases not matched to a gene; V was cut back by 3 bases and J by 6 bases. The CDR3 loop is CAWRTYRGINEQFF. Written as DNA, the CDR3 is TGTGCCTGGAGGACCTACAGGGGCATCAATGAGCAGTTCTTC.

The rearrangement uses TRBV4-1 and TRBJ2-3; D is undetermined. Trimming stripped 2 bases from V and 0 bases from J, with 15 bases between. Germline V CDR1 and CDR2: MGHRA, YSYEKL. The CDR3 length is 17 residues. The CDR3 spells CASSQPWSRSSTDTQYF. Here the CDR3 DNA reads TGCGCCAGCAGCCAACCATGGTCCAGGTCTAGCACAGATACGCAGTATTTT.

The chain joins TRBV7-2 to TRBJ2-7; perhaps TRBD2 as D (5 bases). CDR1 SGHTA and CDR2 FQGNSA come from the germline V gene. The CDR3 loop spans 13 amino acids. Deletions cut 5 bases from V and 5 bases from J, with 13 bases between. The CDR3 protein is CASSPFSGNEQYF. DNA of the CDR3: TGTGCCAGCAGCCCCTTTTCGGGGAACGAGCAGTACTTC.

V usage is TRBV18 and J usage is TRBJ1-4; unclear D gene. Germline assignment: CDR1 KGHSH and CDR2 LQKENI. This CDR3 region has 13 residues. Trimming took 4 bases from V and 0 from J, leaving 3 bases between them. As DNA, the CDR3 is TGTGCCAGCTCACGGGCAACTAATGAAAAACTGTTTTTT. Encoded protein: CASSRATNEKLFF.

This clone was detected only a few times. This chain uses TRBV5-1 with TRBJ2-1; TRBD2 might be the D (6 bases). The CDR3 has 15 amino acids. From germline, CDR1 is SGHRS and CDR2 YFSETQ. With 4 bases removed from V and 0 bases from J, the gap between germline ends came to 11 bases. CDR3: CASSVGTGSYNEQFF. In nucleotides, the CDR3 is TGCGCCAGCAGCGTCGGGACTGGCTCCTACAATGAGCAGTTCTTC.

There are a few counts of this clone. The rearrangement joins TRBV29-1 to TRBJ1-2; 10 nucleotides line up with TRBD1. V shed 4 bases and J 4 bases; nucleotides not matched to a gene: 3. CDR1 is SQVTM and CDR2 is ANQGSEA in the germline V gene. The CDR3 is 13 amino acids. CDR3 in amino acids: CSVGTGGSYGYTF. The CDR3 DNA sequence: TGCAGCGTTGGGACAGGGGGAAGCTATGGCTACACCTTC. Supplemented by reference TRBV29-1 and TRBJ1-2, the full variable domain reads SAVISQKPSRDICQRGTSLTIQCQVDSQVTMMFWYRQQPGQSLTLIATANQGSEATYESGFVIDKFPISRPNLTFSTLTVSNMSPEDSSIYLCSVGTGGSYGYTFGSGTRLTVV.

The chain employs TRBV30 and TRBJ1-5; D unclear. The germline gives CDR1 GTSNPN, CDR2 SVGIG (reference sequence). Between the trimmed V and J ends, which lost 3 bases and 6 bases, there was a span of 12 bases. This CDR3 contains 13 residues. The CDR3 region is CAWSGGPGQPQHF. CDR3 nucleotide sequence: TGTGCCTGGAGCGGAGGGCCCGGTCAGCCCCAGCATTTT. Variable domain in full (rest from reference TRBV30 and TRBJ1-5): SQTIHQWPATLVQPVGSPLSLECTVEGTSNPNLYWYRQAAGRGLQLLFYSVGIGQISSEVPQNLSASRPQDRQFILSSKKLLLSDSGFYLCAWSGGPGQPQHFGDGTRLSIL.

This chain links TRBV10-2 with TRBJ2-2, with 7 bases fitting TRBD2. V lost 9 bases, J lost 1 base, and 5 bases stayed unmatched. This CDR3 has 14 residues. Germline V gives CDR1 WSHSY, CDR2 SAAADI. CDR3: CASGERGNTGELFF. The CDR3 DNA follows: TGCGCCAGTGGCGAGCGGGGGAACACCGGGGAGCTGTTTTTT.

This clone was seen a handful of times. In DNA, the CDR3 is TGTGCCAGCAGTGATGTGTTGGGTTTCAAAAACATTCAGTACTTC. It yields the protein CASSDVLGFKNIQYF. The chain uses TRBV2 and TRBJ2-4; D is undetermined. Between the trimmed V and J ends, which lost 3 bases and 3 bases, there was a span of 12 bases. The CDR3 consists of 15 residues. Germline CDR1 and CDR2: SNHLY and FYNNEI.

The chain is built from TRBV4-3 and TRBJ1-1; the D is unclear. This CDR3 is built from 14 residues. Germline CDR1 reads LGHNA; CDR2 reads YSLEER. Trimming took off 2 bases at V and 1 base at J, with 8 bases between the two ends. The CDR3 nucleotides are TGCGCCAGCAGCCAAACGGAGCGGAACACTGAAGCTTTCTTT. Its translation: CASSQTERNTEAFF.

This clone was observed once. The chain has TRBV4-2 and TRBJ1-5; maybe TRBD1 (6 bases). Germline lookup yields CDR1 LGHNA and CDR2 YNFKEQ. V was cut by 1 base and J by 0 bases, with 13 bases left in between. The length of the CDR3 is 17 residues. CDR3 in DNA: TGTGCCAGCAGCCAAGGGGGACACCTTTTTAGCAATCAGCCCCAGCATTTT. Translated: CASSQGGHLFSNQPQHF.

The chain uses TRBV27 and TRBJ1-4, with a tentative D call TRBD1 (6 bases). CDR1 MNHEY and CDR2 SMNVEV come from the germline V gene (reference sequence). Trimming stripped 6 bases from V and 6 bases from J, with 14 bases between. The CDR3 runs 14 residues. The CDR3 region is CASRQTGTDEKLFF. The CDR3 coding sequence is TGTGCCAGCAGACAGACAGGAACCGATGAAAAACTGTTTTTT.

In its sample, this clone was seen a few times. The rearrangement uses TRBV14 and TRBJ2-6; D gene uncertain. CDR3 size: 13 residues. V was shortened by 5 bases and J by 3 bases, with 5 bases between the two germline ends. Germline CDR1 is SGHDN and CDR2 is FVKESK. DNA of the CDR3: TGTGCCAGCAGCTTGCTTGGGGCCAACGTCCTGACTTTC. As protein: CASSLLGANVLTF.

A few counts support this clone. The V and J genes are TRBV13 and TRBJ1-1, with D tentatively TRBD1 (6 bases). V lost 6 bases to trimming and J lost 5 bases, with 13 bases between them. The germline gives CDR1 PRHDT, CDR2 FYEKMQ (reference sequence). This CDR3 comprises 13 residues. DNA for the CDR3: TGTGCCAGCAGGGACCAGGGGAGGACTGAAGCTTTCTTT. Its translation is CASRDQGRTEAFF.

This clone has only a few counts. This chain joins TRBV19 and TRBJ1-6; D gene ambiguous. V shed 10 bases and J shed 8 bases, with 15 bases lying between them. Germline lookup yields CDR1 LNHDA and CDR2 SQIVND (reference sequence). CDR3 size: 13 residues. CDR3 sequence (DNA): TGTGCCACCAAAAGGCGGGAAGATTCACCCCTCCACTTT. This translates into CATKRREDSPLHF.

The rearrangement joins TRBV6-5 to TRBJ2-1; 8 positions match TRBD2. Germline loops: CDR1 MNHEY, CDR2 SVGAGI. The CDR3 is 15 amino acids. V lost 7 bases and J lost 0; bases outside the gene matches: 5. The CDR3 sequence: CASKLSGASYNEQFF. CDR3 DNA: TGTGCCAGCAAACTTAGCGGGGCCTCCTACAATGAGCAGTTCTTC.

The chain uses TRBV15 and TRBJ2-1; TRBD1 matches 8 bases. This CDR3 contains 13 residues. V lost 6 bases to trimming and J lost 6 bases; unmatched junction nucleotides: 4. Germline assignment: CDR1 LNHNV and CDR2 YYDKDF (reference sequence). The CDR3: CATRIDRGNEQFF. The CDR3 DNA is TGTGCCACCAGAATAGACAGGGGCAATGAGCAGTTCTTC.

This clone was counted a few times. For the CDR3, the DNA is TGCAGCGTTAGGGACAGGGGTGCCTACAATGAGCAGTTCTTC. As protein: CSVRDRGAYNEQFF. The chain carries TRBV29-1 and TRBJ2-1, with 10 bases lining up with TRBD1. CDR3 length: 14 amino acids. The V segment lost 5 bases and the J segment 2 bases; nucleotides outside the gene matches: 3. Germline-derived CDR1 and CDR2 are SQVTM and ANQGSEA.

The chain links TRBV5-6 to TRBJ1-1; D not certain. Per the germline V gene, CDR1 is SGHDT and CDR2 is YYEEEE. V was cut by 1 base and J by 1 base, with 8 bases left in between. CDR3 length: 14 amino acids. The CDR3 DNA is TGTGCCAGCAGCTTGATCGAGAAGAACACTGAAGCTTTCTTT. This encodes CASSLIEKNTEAFF.

This chain uses TRBV7-9 with TRBJ1-2; unclear D gene. The V end lost 2 bases, the J end lost 6 bases, and 7 bases lay between the germline ends. The CDR3 has 12 residues. The germline V gene encodes CDR1 SEHNR and CDR2 FQNEAQ (reference sequence). CDR3 bases: TGTGCCAGCAGCTTAATGATAGATGGCTACACCTTC. It is translated as CASSLMIDGYTF.

The gene calls are TRBV4-3 and TRBJ2-3; D unclear. The CDR3 totals 13 residues. The germline V gene has CDR1 LGHNA and CDR2 YSLEER. Trimming shortened V by 2 bases and J by 5 bases, and 8 bases separated the two germline ends. In nucleotides, the CDR3 is TGCGCCAGCAGCCAAAATGAAGGAGATACGCAGTATTTT. It codes for CASSQNEGDTQYF.